This passage covers 23 T cell receptor beta chains from one sample sequenced in a study of blood T cell repertoires in COVID-19. The repertoire was sequenced with immunoSEQ multiplex PCR; TCRdb's copy has only in-frame clones and lacks some. The sample lists 200,000 to 250,000 clones, roughly 86% occurring once. The specimen sequenced was peripheral blood. These receptors were collected from a woman between 50 and 59 years old with COVID-19, enrolled during active disease.

The chain employs TRBV14 and TRBJ1-6; D possibly corresponds to TRBD1 (6 bases). The CDR3 has 16 residues. Between the trimmed V and J ends, which lost 1 base and 9 bases, there was a span of 16 bases. Germline V gives CDR1 SGHDN, CDR2 FVKESK. CDR3 in amino acids: CASSQVGGRGLSPLHF. DNA for the CDR3: TGTGCCAGCAGCCAAGTAGGTGGCAGGGGCCTTTCACCCCTCCACTTT.

The sample holds one count of this clone. The chain carries TRBV2 and TRBJ2-3; D call uncertain. This CDR3 is 14 amino acids long. Germline values: CDR1 SNHLY, CDR2 FYNNEI. Deletions cut 6 bases from V and 5 bases from J, with 15 bases between. In DNA, the CDR3 is TGTGCCAGCAGAGTCGAGCTCTATGGAGATACGCAGTATTTT. Protein sequence: CASRVELYGDTQYF.

The chain carries TRBV7-9 and TRBJ1-2, with D maybe TRBD1 (5 bases). In germline, CDR1 is SEHNR, CDR2 FQNEAQ (reference sequence). V lost 5 bases and J lost 4, with 14 bases in between. The CDR3 length is 14 residues. CDR3 sequence reads: CASSPGAGPYGYTF. The CDR3 DNA follows: TGTGCCAGCAGCCCTGGGGCAGGGCCCTATGGCTACACCTTC. Together with reference TRBV7-9 and TRBJ1-2, the CDR3 gives the full variable domain: DTGVSQNPRHKITKRGQNVTFRCDPISEHNRLYWYRQTLGQGPEFLTYFQNEAQLEKSRLLSDRFSAERPKGSFSTLEIQRTEQGDSAMYLCASSPGAGPYGYTFGSGTRLTVV.

The chain carries TRBV12-2 and TRBJ1-5; TRBD1 is taken as the D call from the table, unchecked against the DNA. TRBV12-2 is noted as a pseudogene. The CDR3 length is 15 residues. The CDR3 sequence is CASRSPRDSHQPQHF. The CDR3 DNA reads as TGTGCAAGTCGCTCCCCCCGGGACAGTCATCAGCCCCAGCATTTT.

This sequence joins TRBV27 and TRBJ1-3; TRBD1 might be the D (6 bases). CDR1 MNHEY and CDR2 SMNVEV come from the germline V gene (reference sequence). The CDR3 is 19 residues long. Between the trimmed V and J ends, which lost 0 bases and 0 bases, there was a span of 18 bases. The CDR3 region has the DNA TGTGCCAGCAGTTTATCGATGCGGGGGTACAGGGACTCTGGAAACACCATATATTTT. This sequence encodes CASSLSMRGYRDSGNTIYF.

The V and J genes are TRBV15 and TRBJ1-4; perhaps TRBD1 as D (6 bases). CDR1 and CDR2 (germline): LNHNV, YYDKDF (reference sequence). The CDR3 contains 16 residues. The V end lost 0 bases, the J end lost 3 bases, and 11 bases lay between the germline ends. The CDR3: CATSREGAGANEKLFF. CDR3 nucleotide sequence: TGTGCCACCAGCAGAGAAGGTGCAGGGGCTAATGAAAAACTGTTTTTT.

This clone was found a few times. This sequence joins TRBV6-2 or TRBV6-3 and TRBJ1-6, with 11 nucleotides matching TRBD1. CDR1 and CDR2 (germline): MNHEY, SVGEGT. Germline trimming cut 5 bases from V and 7 bases from J; bases unmatched to any gene: 16. The CDR3 covers 19 residues. The CDR3 protein is CASSPRTGGKLVGNSPLHF. DNA of the CDR3: TGTGCCAGCAGTCCACGGACAGGGGGCAAGCTTGTGGGAAATTCACCCCTCCACTTT.

The chain is built from TRBV10-3 and TRBJ2-4; tentatively, D is TRBD2 (6 bases). CDR1 is ENHRY, CDR2 SYGVKD, per germline. The CDR3 is 11 amino acids. Trimming took 10 bases from V and 7 from J, leaving 11 bases between them. The CDR3 region is CATRGTNIQYF. The CDR3 DNA is TGTGCCACCAGAGGGACTAACATTCAGTACTTC.

The chain links TRBV6-1 to TRBJ2-2; 10 bases map to TRBD1. The V gene end was trimmed by 5 bases and the J gene end by 7 bases; junction bases not matched to a gene: 7. Germline CDR1 reads MNHNS; CDR2 reads SASEGT. CDR3 size: 15 residues. CDR3 amino acids: CASSLDRGFSGELFF. The CDR3 DNA reads TGTGCCAGCAGTCTGGACAGGGGGTTTAGCGGGGAGCTGTTTTTT.

The chain couples TRBV18 to TRBJ1-4; TRBD1 aligns across 10 bases. CDR3 length: 19 residues. Germline CDR1 is KGHSH and CDR2 is LQKENI. Trimming cost V 3 bases and J 9 bases; bases outside gene matches: 19. The DNA of the CDR3 is TGTGCCAGCTCACCGGTACCGGGACAGGGGACGAGTAGAGAGAAAAAACTGTTTTTT. Translated: CASSPVPGQGTSREKKLFF.

This clone appeared once. This rearrangement joins TRBV5-5 to TRBJ2-7; TRBD2 aligns across 8 bases. The V segment lost 4 bases and the J segment 4 bases; nucleotides outside the gene matches: 7. The CDR3 contains 14 residues. CDR1 and CDR2 (germline): SGHKS, YYEKEE (reference sequence). Written as DNA, the CDR3 is TGTGCCAGCAGCCACTTCGGGGGGGCGTACGAGCAGTACTTC. Translated, it gives CASSHFGGAYEQYF.

This chain links TRBV11-3 with TRBJ2-1, with D maybe TRBD2 (6 bases). Germline CDR1 is SGHNT and CDR2 is YENEEA. The CDR3 is 11 residues long. V dropped 8 bases and J dropped 6 bases, with 8 bases sitting between them. CDR3 DNA sequence: TGTGCCAGCCTGGGGGGCAATGAGCAGTTCTTC. This codes for CASLGGNEQFF.

This chain joins TRBV30 and TRBJ2-4, with D possibly matching TRBD1 (6 bases). Trimming took 4 bases from V and 4 from J, leaving 20 bases between them. The CDR3 has 16 amino acids. Germline assignment: CDR1 GTSNPN and CDR2 SVGIG (reference sequence). The CDR3 loop reads CAWNPPPGQGKNIQYF. In nucleotides, the CDR3 is TGTGCCTGGAACCCCCCACCTGGGCAGGGGAAAAACATTCAGTACTTC.

V usage is TRBV6-5 and J usage is TRBJ2-1; D unresolved. Per germline, CDR1 MNHEY and CDR2 SVGAGI. V lost 3 bases, J lost 0 bases, and 3 bases lay in between. This CDR3 is built from 13 residues. CDR3 protein: CASSYSSYNEQFF. The CDR3 DNA reads as TGTGCCAGCAGTTATAGCTCCTACAATGAGCAGTTCTTC.

J is TRBJ2-7 and V is TRBV5-1; maybe TRBD1 (5 bases). The CDR3 has 12 residues. Germline CDR1 is SGHRS and CDR2 is YFSETQ. V was shortened by 0 bases and J by 9 bases, with 10 bases between the two germline ends. The CDR3 DNA sequence: TGCGCCAGCAGCTTGGATCACCAGGGGCAGTACGTC. Its translation: CASSLDHQGQYV.

The rearrangement uses TRBV6-5 and TRBJ1-1; 10 nucleotides match TRBD1. The CDR3 has 15 amino acids. V gave up 5 bases and J gave up 8 bases; unmatched junction bases: 11. Germline values: CDR1 MNHEY, CDR2 SVGAGI. In DNA form, the CDR3 reads TGTGCCAGCAGTAAGGCAACCGGGACAGGGGTCGAAGCTTTCTTT. Protein: CASSKATGTGVEAFF.

The rearrangement uses TRBV10-3 and TRBJ2-4, with 7 bases that match TRBD1. In germline, CDR1 is ENHRY, CDR2 SYGVKD. Germline trimming cut 3 bases from V and 7 bases from J; bases unmatched to any gene: 12. This CDR3 is 16 amino acids long. The CDR3 protein is CAISEGTEGLGNIQYF. The CDR3 DNA reads TGTGCCATCAGTGAAGGGACAGAGGGATTAGGGAACATTCAGTACTTC.

This clone was observed once. J is TRBJ1-5 and V is TRBV15; D remains ambiguous. The CDR3 extends over 16 amino acids. Looked up from germline, CDR1 is LNHNV and CDR2 is YYDKDF (reference sequence). V gave up 1 base and J gave up 3 bases, with 13 bases separating them. This CDR3 is CATSRGSGVNNQPQHF. The CDR3 coding sequence is TGTGCCACCAGCAGAGGCTCCGGGGTAAACAATCAGCCCCAGCATTTT.

The rearrangement joins TRBV6-5 to TRBJ1-2; 10 bases match TRBD1. Germline assignment: CDR1 MNHEY and CDR2 SVGAGI. The CDR3 runs 12 residues. V lost 6 bases, J lost 8 bases, and 3 bases stayed unmatched. The CDR3 loop reads CASRSGQGGYTF. Written as DNA, the CDR3 is TGTGCCAGCAGATCGGGACAGGGGGGCTACACCTTC.

The V and J genes are TRBV3-1 (or the pseudogene TRBV3-2) and TRBJ1-1, with D possibly matching TRBD1 (5 bases). Germline V lookup: CDR1 LGHDT, CDR2 YNNKEL (reference sequence). Trimming took off 1 base at V and 0 bases at J, with 18 bases between the two ends. The CDR3 sequence is 18 residues long. The CDR3 DNA sequence: TGTGCCAGCAGCCAAGGGGGCCTCCGTTTGGGCGTGAACACTGAAGCTTTCTTT. Protein: CASSQGGLRLGVNTEAFF.

The chain's CDR3 is CASSETGTRTNEKLFF. CDR3 in DNA: TGTGCCAGCAGTGAAACCGGGACACGGACTAATGAAAAACTGTTTTTT. V and J are TRBV6-1 and TRBJ1-4; tentatively, D is TRBD1 (6 bases). The V end lost 2 bases, the J end lost 2 bases, and 12 bases lay between the germline ends. The CDR3 runs 16 residues. Germline V gives CDR1 MNHNS, CDR2 SASEGT.

The rearrangement uses TRBV2 and TRBJ1-1; tentative D call: TRBD1 (6 bases). With 4 bases removed from V and 1 base from J, the gap between germline ends came to 13 bases. Germline loops: CDR1 SNHLY, CDR2 FYNNEI. The CDR3 consists of 15 residues. The CDR3 sequence: CASSGQVIPNTEAFF. The CDR3, as DNA: TGTGCCAGCAGTGGACAGGTCATTCCGAACACTGAAGCTTTCTTT.

This clone has a count of ten or more. The gene calls are TRBV15 and TRBJ1-5; 7 bases are a match to TRBD1. From germline, CDR1 is LNHNV and CDR2 YYDKDF (reference sequence). CDR3 length: 15 residues. Germline trimming cut 0 bases from V and 7 bases from J; bases unmatched to any gene: 6. CDR3 DNA sequence: TGTGCCACCAGCAGAGATAAGGTCAGGGGGCAGCCCCAGCATTTT. It encodes CATSRDKVRGQPQHF. The entire variable domain, with the rest obtained from reference TRBV15 and TRBJ1-5, is as follows: DAMVIQNPRYQVTQFGKPVTLSCSQTLNHNVMYWYQQKSSQAPKLLFHYYDKDFNNEADTPDNFQSRRPNTSFCFLDIRSPGLGDTAMYLCATSRDKVRGQPQHFGDGTRLSIL.